The sequence of this T cell receptor beta chain was determined in a study of blood T cell repertoires in COVID-19. Original handling: By means of reference gene primer amplification, nucleated cell counts were estimated. Clones were sequenced by immunoSEQ multiplex PCR, and TCRdb holds only the in-frame ones, with some missing. V and J calls and clone size are those listed in that table; D and trimming were worked out from the DNA. The sample consists of 200,000 to 250,000 clones, around 87% of them appearing once. This clone was detected once. The CDR3 length is 15 residues. V trimming: 2 bases; J trimming: 4 bases; junction bases outside the gene matches: 3. CDR1 SNHLY and CDR2 FYNNEI come from the germline V gene.

The rearrangement joins TRBV2 to TRBJ1-1; TRBD1 matches at 11 bases. The sequenced material came from PBMCs or T cells enriched from blood (not recorded which). The receptor comes from a woman between 18 and 29 years old in a cohort exposed to, infected with or recovered from COVID-19 (not recorded which). The CDR3 DNA is TGTGCCAGCAGTGAATCAGGGACAGGGGGCACTGAAGCTTTCTTT. It yields the protein CASSESGTGGTEAFF. The whole variable domain, remainder taken from reference TRBV2 and TRBJ1-1, is EPEVTQTPSHQVTQMGQEVILRCVPISNHLYFYWYRQILGQKVEFLVSFYNNEISEKSEIFDDQFSVERPDGSNFTLKIRSTKLEDSAMYFCASSESGTGGTEAFFGQGTRLTVV.